A selection of T cell receptor beta chains follows, all from one sample in a study of beta chain features in type 1 diabetes. Data came from immunoSEQ multiplex PCR; TCRdb stores just in-frame clones and leaves some out. Of about 170,000 clones listed, 7% to 9% were seen once; the top ten hold 0.5%. Sequencing input: central memory CD4+ T cells from blood. The receptor source for this set is a man younger than 30 with type 1 diabetes. CDR3s include the opening cysteine and the closing phenylalanine or tryptophan. The D gene is left open where the match is weak. The size of a clone is reported for some rows only, either as once, few or many, or as a class for expanded clones.

>.|TRBV29-1|many|TRBJ2-2
CSVGHTNTGELFF
TGCAGCGTTGGGCATACGAACACCGGGGAGCTGTTTTTT
>.|TRBV5-1|.|TRBJ1-6
CASSLDSNSPLHF
TGCGCCAGCAGCTTGGACTCTAATTCACCCCTCCACTTT
>.|TRBV6-5|few|TRBJ2-6
CASSLSSGANVLTF
TGTGCCAGCAGTCTAAGCTCTGGGGCCAACGTCCTGACTTTC
>.|TRBV6-5|few|TRBJ2-3
CASRPQGRRDTQYF
TGTGCCAGCAGGCCACAGGGGAGGAGGGATACGCAGTATTTT
>.|TRBV6-5|.|TRBJ2-1
CASKVPGRDEQFF
TGTGCCAGCAAGGTCCCAGGGCGCGATGAGCAGTTCTTC
>.|TRBV7-2|few|TRBJ2-4
CASSSRGLGNIQYF
TGTGCCAGCAGCTCCCGGGGTTTGGGGAACATTCAGTACTTC
>.|TRBV30|.|TRBJ2-3
CAWSVAQGVIADTQYF
TGTGCCTGGAGTGTCGCACAGGGTGTAATCGCAGATACGCAGTATTTT
>TRBD2|TRBV5-1|many|TRBJ2-1
CASSLVAGGLGGGNEQFF
TGCGCCAGCAGCTTGGTTGCGGGGGGGCTTGGTGGCGGCAATGAGCAGTTCTTC
>.|TRBV7-9|.|TRBJ2-7
CASSSQVDAYEQYF
TGTGCCAGCAGCTCTCAGGTGGATGCCTACGAGCAGTACTTC
>.|TRBV7-2|.|TRBJ2-3
CASSSRLGTTPSSQYF
TGTGCCAGCAGCTCAAGGTTGGGGACAACCCCGAGTTCGCAGTATTTT
>TRBD1|TRBV9|few|TRBJ2-5
CASSASGTGGETQYF
TGTGCCAGCAGCGCCTCCGGGACAGGGGGAGAGACCCAGTACTTC
>TRBD2|TRBV25-1|few|TRBJ2-5
CASSEFTSGNRAETQYF
TGTGCCAGCAGTGAGTTTACTAGCGGAAACCGAGCGGAGACCCAGTACTTC
>.|TRBV19|.|TRBJ1-1
CASSPYAVNTEAFF
TGTGCCAGTAGTCCCTACGCGGTGAACACTGAAGCTTTCTTT
>.|TRBV30|few|TRBJ1-1
CAWSGSAYTEAFF
TGTGCCTGGAGTGGTTCCGCGTACACTGAAGCTTTCTTT